This section outlines one T cell receptor beta chain sequence together with its context. Its antigen is still unknown. Germline V CDR1 and CDR2: GTSNPN, SVGIG (reference sequence). Trimming removed 5 bases from V and 3 bases from J, with 11 bases in between. The CDR3 is made up of 13 amino acids. Only in-frame clones appear in the TCRdb table, and some are missing; sequencing was by immunoSEQ multiplex PCR. Of approximately 170,000 clones listed, approximately 84% were seen once; the top ten hold roughly 10%. This sample is drawn from a study of cytomegalovirus exposure and HLA in healthy donors. Study findings and constraints: The TCR clusters that emerged in the first cohort tended, a later analysis found, to co-occur in the approximately 130 validation repertoires. TCR beta chains numbering more than 150 were designated cytomegalovirus-associated.

The material sequenced was PBMCs. V gene TRBV30 combines with J gene TRBJ2-1; D perhaps matches TRBD2 (6 bases). The receptor was derived from a young man in good health and CMV-seropositive. CDR3: CAWSLANYNEQFF. The CDR3 nucleotides read TGTGCCTGGTCACTAGCTAACTACAATGAGCAGTTCTTC.